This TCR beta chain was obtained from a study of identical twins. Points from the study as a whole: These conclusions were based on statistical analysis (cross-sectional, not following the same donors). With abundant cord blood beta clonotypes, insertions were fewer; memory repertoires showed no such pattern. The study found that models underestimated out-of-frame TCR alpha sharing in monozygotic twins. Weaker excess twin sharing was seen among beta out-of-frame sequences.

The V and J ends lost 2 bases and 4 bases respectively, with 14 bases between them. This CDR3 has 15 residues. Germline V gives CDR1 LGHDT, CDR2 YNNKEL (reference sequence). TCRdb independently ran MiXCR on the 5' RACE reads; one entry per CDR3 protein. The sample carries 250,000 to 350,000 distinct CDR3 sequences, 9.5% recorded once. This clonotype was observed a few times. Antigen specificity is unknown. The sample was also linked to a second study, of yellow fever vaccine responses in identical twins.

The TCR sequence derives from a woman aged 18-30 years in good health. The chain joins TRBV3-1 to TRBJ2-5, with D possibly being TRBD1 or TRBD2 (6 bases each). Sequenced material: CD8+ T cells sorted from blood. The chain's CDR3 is CASSQTGAPRETQYF. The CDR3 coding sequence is TGTGCCAGCAGCCAAACGGGGGCGCCCCGAGAGACCCAGTACTTC.